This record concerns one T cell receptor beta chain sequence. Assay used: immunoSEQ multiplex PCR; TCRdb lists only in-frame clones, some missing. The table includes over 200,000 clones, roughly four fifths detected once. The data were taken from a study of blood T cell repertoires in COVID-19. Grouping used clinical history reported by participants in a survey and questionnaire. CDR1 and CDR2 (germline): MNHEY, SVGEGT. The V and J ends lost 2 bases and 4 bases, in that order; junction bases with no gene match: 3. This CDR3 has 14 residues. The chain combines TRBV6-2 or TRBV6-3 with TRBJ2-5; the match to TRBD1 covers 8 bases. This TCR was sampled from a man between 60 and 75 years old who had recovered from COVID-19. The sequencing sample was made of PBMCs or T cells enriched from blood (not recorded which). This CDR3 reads CASSYLTGGETQYF. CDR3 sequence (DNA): TGTGCCAGCAGTTACCTAACAGGGGGAGAGACCCAGTACTTC.